The 30 T cell receptor beta chains presented below share a single source sample, sequenced in a study of tumor-infiltrating lymphocytes in primary liver carcinoma. cDNA specific to TCR beta was made from 500 ng of total RNA, with a constant-region primer employed for priming. Libraries for TCR beta were built through three nested multiplex PCR rounds, which together made up a slightly modified ARM-PCR procedure. The study ran its first two PCR rounds for roughly 9 cycles each, using TRBV1-TRBV30 forward primers and a C-beta reverse primer. TCRdb called the multiplex PCR reads again in MiXCR, with one record for every CDR3 protein. Of approximately 190,000 distinct CDR3 sequences listed, about 85% are singletons. Co-extracted RNA and DNA came from roughly 20-30 mg of unsorted bulk tissue. The sequenced sample was tumor tissue from primary liver carcinoma. All receptors come from a man aged 35 to 55 with primary liver carcinoma and hepatitis B virus infection.

The rearrangement uses TRBV29-1 and TRBJ2-2, with a possible D match to TRBD2 (5 bases). The germline V and J ends were trimmed by 5 bases and 2 bases, with 12 bases remaining between them. The V gene's germline CDR1 is SQVTM and CDR2 ANQGSEA. The CDR3 length is 14 residues. The CDR3 region has the DNA TGCAGCGTTCAAGGACGGGATAACACCGGGGAGCTGTTTTTT. Translation: CSVQGRDNTGELFF.

On this clonotype: A much larger clonotype is one base distant, so this may be a read error. V usage is TRBV2 and J usage is TRBJ2-6; a weak D match, TRBD1 (6 bases). Looked up from germline, CDR1 is SNHLY and CDR2 is FYNNEI. The CDR3 sequence is 12 residues long. Trimming cost V 8 bases and J 15 bases, with 17 bases left between them. The CDR3 loop is CASGLGGEGLTF. The CDR3, as DNA: TGTGCCAGCGGATTAGGGGGAGAGGGCCTGACTTTC.

In its sample, this clonotype was seen once. J is TRBJ2-3 and V is TRBV4-3; TRBD2 aligns across 7 bases. Looked up from germline, CDR1 is LGHNA and CDR2 is YSLEER. This CDR3 spans 15 amino acids. J gave up 4 bases and V 0 bases, and 4 bases lay outside the gene matches. CDR3 DNA sequence: TGCGCCAGCAGCCAAGATTTCCTAGCGGCAGATACGCAGTATTTT. Translation gives CASSQDFLAADTQYF.

The V and J genes are TRBV29-1 and TRBJ2-3; D is unclear. The CDR3 spans 11 residues. Germline CDR1 is SQVTM and CDR2 is ANQGSEA. The CDR3 region has the DNA TGCGGATATGAGGGCACAGATACGCAGTATTTT. Translation: CGYEGTDTQYF.

Comment on this clonotype: A junction boundary mismatches the germline segment, possibly from a read error. The V call is TRBV7-8, the J call TRBJ2-7, with TRBD2 matching 7 bases. The CDR3 totals 13 residues. Per the germline V gene, CDR1 is SGHVS and CDR2 is FQNEAQ. The CDR3 DNA reads as TGTGCCGGCAGCGTTACTAGCGCCTACGAGCAGTATTTC. Residues: CAGSVTSAYEQYF.

About this clonotype itself: This may stem from a read error, because a much larger clone lies one nucleotide away. The chain uses TRBV7-2 and TRBJ2-2; D may correspond to TRBD1 or TRBD2 (5 bases each). Germline-derived CDR1 and CDR2 are SGHTA and FQGNSA. The CDR3 has 15 amino acids. Trimming cost V 5 bases and J 3 bases, with 13 bases left between them. The CDR3 nucleotides read TGTGCCAGCAGCGGGACGAGTACGTACACCGGGGAGCTGTTTTTT. This encodes CASSGTSTYTGELFF. Using reference TRBV7-2 and TRBJ2-2 for the parts outside the CDR3, the full variable domain is GAGVSQSPSNKVTEKGKDVELRCDPISGHTALYWYRQSLGQGLEFLIYFQGNSAPDKSGLPSDRFSAERTGGSVSTLTIQRTQQEDSAVYLCASSGTSTYTGELFFGEGSRLTVL.

Comment on this clonotype: The germline gene is not matched at one end of the junction; a read error may be the cause. The gene calls are TRBV6-1 and TRBJ2-7, with D tentatively TRBD1 (5 bases). Germline V lookup: CDR1 MNHNS, CDR2 SASEGT. This CDR3 has 17 amino acids. The CDR3 is CDSSEGAGGGNVYEQYF. CDR3 coding DNA: TGTGACAGCAGTGAAGGGGCAGGCGGTGGTAACGTGTACGAGCAGTACTTC.

About this clonotype itself: One junction end disagrees with the germline gene, perhaps due to a read error. The chain recombines TRBV11-2 with TRBJ2-3; D perhaps matches TRBD1 (5 bases). Per the germline V gene, CDR1 is SGHAT and CDR2 is FQNNGV. The CDR3 length is 14 residues. The DNA of the CDR3 is TGTGCCAGCTGCTTATACCGACAAGGGGATATGCAGTATTTT. Translating it yields CASCLYRQGDMQYF.

About this clonotype: A junction end diverges from the germline sequence, so it may reflect a read error. The chain has TRBV4-2 and TRBJ2-1; 10 nucleotides match TRBD2. This CDR3 spans 19 amino acids. In germline, CDR1 is LGHNA, CDR2 YNFKEQ. The DNA of the CDR3 is TGCGCCAGCGGCCAAGATCGTACCGGCCCAGCGGGAGGGCCGTTGGAGCGGTTCTTC. Residues: CASGQDRTGPAGGPLERFF.

Details on this clonotype: At one boundary the junction diverges from the germline segment, which might be a read error. V gene TRBV11-2 combines with J gene TRBJ1-6, with D possibly being TRBD1 (5 bases). This CDR3 spans 16 amino acids. The germline CDR1 and CDR2 sequences are SGHAT and FQNNGV. CDR3 nucleotide sequence: TGTGCCAGCAGCTTAGGGGACGACAGTTATGATTCACCGCTCCACTTT. As protein: CASSLGDDSYDSPLHF. The full variable domain, in which reference TRBV11-2 and TRBJ1-6 provide the parts outside the CDR3, is EAGVAQSPRYKIIEKRQSVAFWCNPISGHATLYWYQQILGQGPKLLIQFQNNGVVDDSQLPKDRFSAERLKGVDSTLKIQPAKLEDSAVYLCASSLGDDSYDSPLHFGNGTRLTVT.

To note about this clonotype: A read error may account for a junction end that differs from germline. J is TRBJ2-1 and V is TRBV11-3; no firm D call. CDR1 and CDR2 (germline): SGHNT, YENEEA. The CDR3 is made up of 12 amino acids. The CDR3 reads CAISLVANEQFF. CDR3 DNA sequence: TGTGCCATCAGCTTAGTTGCCAATGAGCAGTTCTTC. The complete variable domain, with remaining parts taken from reference TRBV11-3 and TRBJ2-1, reads EAGVVQSPRYKIIEKKQPVAFWCNPISGHNTLYWYLQNLGQGPELLIRYENEEAVDDSQLPKDRFSAERLKGVDSTLKIQPAELGDSAVYLCAISLVANEQFFGPGTRLTVL.

On this clonotype itself: Sequence at one end of the junction differs from germline and may be a read error. J is TRBJ2-1 and V is TRBV4-2; 7 nucleotides match TRBD2. Germline V CDR1 and CDR2: LGHNA, YNFKEQ. The CDR3 consists of 15 residues. The DNA of the CDR3 is TGTGCCAGCAGCCAAGCTAGCGGACATCACAATAAGCAGTTCTTC. It yields the protein CASSQASGHHNKQFF.

A note on this clonotype: One end of the junction does not line up with germline, which may come from a read error. The chain employs TRBV5-1 and TRBJ2-2; D might be TRBD2 (6 bases). This CDR3 has 16 residues. Germline V gives CDR1 SGHRS, CDR2 YFSETQ. Here the CDR3 DNA reads TGCGCCAGCAGCTGGACTACCCCGGCGAACACCGAGGAGCTGTTTTTT. This encodes CASSWTTPANTEELFF.

With regard to this clonotype: An end of the junction differs from the germline gene, which may be a read error. This chain joins TRBV29-1 and TRBJ2-7; D possibly uses TRBD1 or TRBD2 (5 bases each). Germline CDR1 SQVTM, CDR2 ANQGSEA. This CDR3 has 16 residues. CDR3 loop: CSAVTSGTGAPYEHYF. The CDR3, as DNA: TGCAGCGCCGTGACATCTGGGACCGGCGCTCCCTACGAGCATTACTTC.

In regard to this clonotype: The CDR3 carries no conserved terminal phenylalanine or tryptophan, so it likely arises from a read error. J is TRBJ2-4 and V is TRBV11-1; 9 bases line up with TRBD2. Germline V CDR1 and CDR2: SGHAT, FQDESV (reference sequence). This CDR3 spans 17 amino acids. The CDR3 spells CASSFPGTSRTKDIQYL. CDR3 in DNA: TGTGCCAGTAGCTTTCCCGGGACTAGCAGGACCAAAGACATTCAGTACTTA.

The V and J genes are TRBV29-1 and TRBJ2-3; no clear D. Trimming left V 8 bases short and J 8 bases short, with 17 bases between. Germline CDR1 is SQVTM and CDR2 is ANQGSEA. The CDR3 has 12 amino acids. The CDR3 protein is CSSGVSMVTQYF. In DNA form, the CDR3 reads TGCAGCTCCGGTGTTAGCATGGTTACGCAGTATTTT.

In regard to this clonotype: It is likely a read error, because the conserved phenylalanine at the end of the CDR3 is missing. The DNA is left out, because the CDR3 cannot be placed on it with certainty; the CDR3 is given as TCRdb lists it. The chain employs TRBV6-2 or TRBV6-3 and TRBJ2-5; the table calls TRBD2, which could not be checked here. The germline CDR1 and CDR2 sequences are MNHEY and SVGEGT. The CDR3 adds up to 16 amino acids, both ends counted. CDR3 residues: CASSQSTAADEETHYL.

A remark on this clonotype: This CDR3 fails to terminate in the conserved phenylalanine or tryptophan, so it likely reflects a read error. This sequence joins TRBV6-6 and TRBJ2-2, with D perhaps matching TRBD1 or TRBD2 (6 bases each). CDR3 length equals 14 residues. The V gene's germline CDR1 is MNHNY and CDR2 SVGAGI (reference sequence). The CDR3 loop reads CVSIGGPNYGELFL. In DNA form, the CDR3 reads TGTGTCAGCATTGGGGGGCCGAACTACGGGGAGCTGTTTTTA.

The V and J genes are TRBV11-1 and TRBJ1-6; D gene uncertain. CDR3 length: 13 residues. The V gene's germline CDR1 is SGHAT and CDR2 FQDESV (reference sequence). Deletions cut 5 bases from V and 10 bases from J, with 12 bases between. CDR3 sequence reads: CASSQTLDSPLHF. The CDR3 DNA follows: TGTGCCAGCAGCCAGACACTGGACTCACCCCTCCACTTT.

The chain employs TRBV29-1 and TRBJ1-2, with 9 bases lining up with TRBD1. After removal of 6 bases from V and 8 bases from J, the junction contained 7 bases not matched to a gene. The CDR3 loop spans 12 amino acids. The germline V gene has CDR1 SQVTM and CDR2 ANQGSEA. The CDR3 DNA reads as TGCAGCGTCATGACAGGGGGGGTGGGCTACACCTTC. This translates into CSVMTGGVGYTF. Full variable domain (rest looked up from reference TRBV29-1 and TRBJ1-2): SAVISQKPSRDICQRGTSLTIQCQVDSQVTMMFWYRQQPGQSLTLIATANQGSEATYESGFVIDKFPISRPNLTFSTLTVSNMSPEDSSIYLCSVMTGGVGYTFGSGTRLTVV.

As for this clonotype: A junction boundary mismatches the germline segment, possibly from a read error. The genes are TRBV2 and TRBJ2-1; tentatively, D is TRBD2 (6 bases). The CDR3 has 15 amino acids. Germline CDR1 and CDR2: SNHLY and FYNNEI. This CDR3 reads CASRKTSGSYNGQFF. The DNA of the CDR3 is TGTGCCAGCAGGAAGACTAGTGGGTCTTACAATGGGCAGTTCTTC.

The chain couples TRBV5-6 to TRBJ2-1; a weak D match, TRBD2 (5 bases). CDR1 and CDR2 (germline): SGHDT, YYEEEE. This CDR3 is 13 amino acids long. The CDR3 spells CVNTGGPNNEQFF. Here the CDR3 DNA reads TGTGTCAACACCGGAGGACCGAACAATGAGCAGTTCTTC.

This clonotype was seen only once. At one boundary the junction diverges from the germline segment, which might be a read error. This rearrangement joins TRBV14 to TRBJ2-7; 9 bases map to TRBD1. The end of the DNA fits TRBJ2-1 better, so the J call may be wrong. Germline V gene sequence: CDR1 SGHDN, CDR2 FVKESK. The CDR3 spans 14 residues. For the CDR3, the DNA is TGTGCCATCAGCCGGGGACAGGGAGTCATCCTGCAGTTCTTC. Protein: CAISRGQGVILQFF.

In regard to this clonotype: One end of the junction is discordant with germline, which a read error may explain. The genes are TRBV14 and TRBJ2-1, with D possibly matching TRBD2 (5 bases). The CDR3 is made up of 16 amino acids. CDR1 is SGHDN and CDR2 is FVKESK in the germline V gene. CDR3 region: CASNAVSGWVNNEQLF. The CDR3 coding sequence is TGTGCCAGCAATGCCGTATCGGGATGGGTAAACAATGAGCAGTTATTC. The whole variable domain, remainder taken from reference TRBV14 and TRBJ2-1, is EAGVTQFPSHSVIEKGQTVTLRCDPISGHDNLYWYRRVMGKEIKFLLHFVKESKQDESGMPNNRFLAERTGGTYSTLKVQPAELEDSGVYFCASNAVSGWVNNEQLFGPGTRLTVL.

This clonotype came up many times. The chain uses TRBV6-2 or TRBV6-3 and TRBJ2-7; unclear D gene. In germline, CDR1 is MNHEY, CDR2 SVGEGT. Trimming pared 2 bases from V and 3 bases from J, leaving 11 bases between. This CDR3 is built from 14 residues. CDR3 sequence: CASSYGQEIYEQYF. As DNA, the CDR3 is TGTGCCAGCAGTTACGGGCAGGAGATCTACGAGCAGTACTTC.

A note on this clonotype: In this CDR3 the conserved last residue, phenylalanine or tryptophan, is missing, so a read error is likely. It is unclear where the CDR3 begins or ends on the DNA, so no DNA is shown, and the CDR3 is as TCRdb lists it. This chain uses TRBV11-2 with TRBJ2-7; TRBD1 is taken as the D call from the table, unchecked against the DNA. Germline lookup yields CDR1 SGHAT and CDR2 FQNNGV. The CDR3 comprises 12 residues, both ends counted. The chain's CDR3 is CASSPGGYEHYL.

A note on this clonotype: Relative to the germline gene, one junction end is altered; a read error may explain this. This rearrangement joins TRBV4-1 to TRBJ2-5, with D possibly matching TRBD1 (5 bases). The CDR3 sequence is 14 residues long. Germline assignment: CDR1 MGHRA and CDR2 YSYEKL. The chain's CDR3 is CASSKQENQETQYF. CDR3 in DNA: TGCGCCAGCAGCAAACAGGAGAATCAAGAGACCCAATACTTC.

V is TRBV11-2 and J is TRBJ2-5; TRBD2 is a possible D gene (6 bases). Trimming took off 6 bases at V and 5 bases at J, with 28 bases between the two ends. This CDR3 has 18 residues. Germline V gives CDR1 SGHAT, CDR2 FQNNGV. The CDR3 spells CASSTSSIQDTGRETQYF. As DNA, the CDR3 is TGTGCCAGCAGTACTAGCTCAATCCAGGATACTGGGCGGGAGACCCAGTACTTC.

About this clonotype: Mismatch with germline at one junction end may stem from a read error. This chain links TRBV6-2 or TRBV6-3 with TRBJ2-1; D is perhaps TRBD2 (5 bases). The length of the CDR3 is 15 residues. Germline CDR1 is MNHEY and CDR2 is SVGEGT. The CDR3 sequence: CGSCYPGNGYNEQFF. CDR3 coding DNA: TGTGGCAGCTGTTACCCGGGAAATGGCTACAATGAGCAGTTCTTC.

Only one count was recorded for this clonotype. The chain recombines TRBV10-3 with TRBJ2-3, with 8 positions matching TRBD1. The V and J ends lost 8 bases and 4 bases, in that order; junction bases with no gene match: 14. The CDR3 length is 16 residues. CDR1 and CDR2 from the germline V gene are ENHRY and SYGVKD. In DNA form, the CDR3 reads TGTGCCATCGGTATTGGGACCCCAGGGGGCCCAGATACGCAGTATTTT. Protein: CAIGIGTPGGPDTQYF.